The entry below gives a single T cell receptor beta chain sequence along with its context. What it binds is not known. This entry is derived from a study of T cell responses to AZD1222 COVID-19 vaccine. Whole-study results and caveats: Regions 160-218 and 743-854 dominated among vaccine-associated CD4 TCRs spanning spike. Increases in Spike-specific TCR breadth and depth were seen after two AZD1222 doses. Targeting of unmutated variant regions was reportedly seen in nearly half of spike-specific TCRs.

The CDR3 sequence is 16 residues long. Unmatched junction bases numbered 5, after V lost 4 bases and J lost 7 bases. Germline lookup yields CDR1 LGHDT and CDR2 YNNKEL (reference sequence). The table came from immunoSEQ multiplex PCR; TCRdb's copy has only in-frame clones and leaves some out. The profile shows around 120,000 clones, 92% of them singletons. The V call is TRBV3-1 (or the pseudogene TRBV3-2), the J call TRBJ2-2, with TRBD2 matching 14 bases. This sequence originates from an adult in good health. The source material was peripheral blood, sampled on day 0 of AZD1222 vaccination. Here the CDR3 reads CASSPRLAGGSGELFF. For the CDR3, the DNA is TGTGCCAGCAGCCCAAGACTAGCGGGAGGGAGCGGGGAGCTGTTTTTT.